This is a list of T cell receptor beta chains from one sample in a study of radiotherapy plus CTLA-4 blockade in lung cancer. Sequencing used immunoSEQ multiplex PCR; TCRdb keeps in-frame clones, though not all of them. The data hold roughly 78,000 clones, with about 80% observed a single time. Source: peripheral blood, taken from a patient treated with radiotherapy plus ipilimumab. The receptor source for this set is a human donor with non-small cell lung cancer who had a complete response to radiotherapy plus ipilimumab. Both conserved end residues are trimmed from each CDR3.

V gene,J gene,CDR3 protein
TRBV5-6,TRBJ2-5,ASSLVDISQETQY
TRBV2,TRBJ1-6,ARGQGQNNSPLH
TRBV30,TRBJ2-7,AWSVKGYEQY
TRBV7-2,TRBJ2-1,ASSSGLAGLYNEQF
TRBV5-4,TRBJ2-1,ASSSPGTDPLDEQF
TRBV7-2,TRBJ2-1,ASSFGTSGNEQF
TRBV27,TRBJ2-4,ASSSRERGLAKNIQY
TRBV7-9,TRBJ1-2,ASSYQGSPEGGYT
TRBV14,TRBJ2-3,ASSQAGAGDTQY
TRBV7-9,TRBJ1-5,ASSLGSGPSNQPQH
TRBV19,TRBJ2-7,ASSFQGFREQY
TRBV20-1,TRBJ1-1,SAPWNTEAF
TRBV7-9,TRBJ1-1,ASSLGGWDRRNTEAF
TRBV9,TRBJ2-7,ASSVGLTSYEQY
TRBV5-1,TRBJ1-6,ASSPAGGNGPPLH
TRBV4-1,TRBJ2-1,ASSQVHGNEQF
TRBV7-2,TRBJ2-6,ASSLGARGSGANVLT
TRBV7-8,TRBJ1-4,ASSLTRGDEKLF
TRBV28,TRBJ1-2,ASSFSAGGLRYGYT
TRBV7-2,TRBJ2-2,ASSLRSAGSGTGELF
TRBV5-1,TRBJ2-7,ASRAAQGSYEQY
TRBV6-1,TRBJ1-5,ASSVSGTTFH
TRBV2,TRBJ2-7,ASTQTGISYEQY
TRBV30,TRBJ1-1,AWKEGSFMAEAF
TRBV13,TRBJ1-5,ASSRDRGQNQPQH
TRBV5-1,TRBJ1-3,ASSPSTGIGNTIY
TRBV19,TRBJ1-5,ASTWQGNNQPQH
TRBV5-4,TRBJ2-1,ASSLLQGTYNEQF
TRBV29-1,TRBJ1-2,SAWDIYNYGYT
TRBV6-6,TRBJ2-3,ASSFRSGGGDTQY
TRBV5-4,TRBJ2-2,ASSLPTGGGSGELF
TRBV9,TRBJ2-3,ASSRGLAGDTQY
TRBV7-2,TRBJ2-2,ASSLAGGPGSTGELF
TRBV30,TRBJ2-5,AWSGAGYQETQY
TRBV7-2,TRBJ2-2,ASSPGLGGELF
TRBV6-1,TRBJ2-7,ASNPAGTSYEQY
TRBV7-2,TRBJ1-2,ASSLGQGGGYT
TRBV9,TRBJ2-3,ASSVGDFPGDTQY
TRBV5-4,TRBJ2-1,ASSAWTSGSGDEQF
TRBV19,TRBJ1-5,ASSIWGASSNQPQH
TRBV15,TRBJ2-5,ATSRGQGGETQY
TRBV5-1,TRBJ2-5,ASSLKTSGRGETQY
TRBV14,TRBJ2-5,ASSRFDGQETQY
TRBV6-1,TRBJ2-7,ASRHGQGYYEQY
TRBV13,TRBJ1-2,ASSLGSGQGPNYGYT
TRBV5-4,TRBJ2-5,ASSLGGIGETQY
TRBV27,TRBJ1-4,ASSPNRGRNEKLF
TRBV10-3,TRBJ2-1,AISTIAGEGNEQF
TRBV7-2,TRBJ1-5,ASSFRGGQPQH
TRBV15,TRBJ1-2,ATSGIDYGYT
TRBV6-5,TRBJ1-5,ASRTGARQPQH
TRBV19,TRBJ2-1,ASTHRTSGRPGEQF
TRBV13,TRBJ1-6,ASRLRRQENLNSPLH
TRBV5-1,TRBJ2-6,ASSWLGRGGMSGANVLT
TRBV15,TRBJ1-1,ATSRSPGDTEAF
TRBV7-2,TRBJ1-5,ASSLAASAVYSNQPQH
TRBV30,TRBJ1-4,ASPGYPRDEKLF
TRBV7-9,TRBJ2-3,ASSPRGGAGTDTQY